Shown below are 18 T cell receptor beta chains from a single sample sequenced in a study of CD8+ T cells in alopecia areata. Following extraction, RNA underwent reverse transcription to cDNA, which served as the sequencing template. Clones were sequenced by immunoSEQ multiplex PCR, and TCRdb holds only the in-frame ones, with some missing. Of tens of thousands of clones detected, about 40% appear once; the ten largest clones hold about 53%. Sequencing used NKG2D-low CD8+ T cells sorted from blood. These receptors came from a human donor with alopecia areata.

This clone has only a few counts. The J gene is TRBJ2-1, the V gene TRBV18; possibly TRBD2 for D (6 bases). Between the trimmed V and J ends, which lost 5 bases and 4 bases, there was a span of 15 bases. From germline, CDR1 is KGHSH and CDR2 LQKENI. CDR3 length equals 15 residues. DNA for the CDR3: TGTGCCAGCTCAGTTAGCGGAGGGCTGTACAATGAGCAGTTCTTC. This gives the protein CASSVSGGLYNEQFF.

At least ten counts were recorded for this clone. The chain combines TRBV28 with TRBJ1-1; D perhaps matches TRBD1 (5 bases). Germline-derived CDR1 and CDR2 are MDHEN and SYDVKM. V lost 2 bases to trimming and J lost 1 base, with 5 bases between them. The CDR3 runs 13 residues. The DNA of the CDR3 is TGTGCCAGCAGTTTAGGGGCGAACACTGAAGCTTTCTTT. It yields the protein CASSLGANTEAFF.

The CDR3 region is CASSLGPPSRGLAGELFF. The CDR3 coding sequence is TGTGCCAGCAGCTTAGGTCCCCCGTCGCGGGGGCTAGCCGGGGAGCTGTTTTTT. The rearrangement uses TRBV7-2 and TRBJ2-2, with D possibly being TRBD2 (7 bases). With 1 base removed from V and 6 bases from J, the gap between germline ends came to 21 bases. Germline loops: CDR1 SGHTA, CDR2 FQGNSA. The CDR3 has 18 amino acids.

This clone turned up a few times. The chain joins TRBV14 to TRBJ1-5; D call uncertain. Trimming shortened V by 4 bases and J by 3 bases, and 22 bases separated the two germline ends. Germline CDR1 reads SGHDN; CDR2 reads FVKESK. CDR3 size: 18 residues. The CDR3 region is CASSREESDGRSNQPQHF. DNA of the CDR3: TGTGCCAGCAGCCGCGAGGAGTCGGACGGTCGGTCCAATCAGCCCCAGCATTTT.

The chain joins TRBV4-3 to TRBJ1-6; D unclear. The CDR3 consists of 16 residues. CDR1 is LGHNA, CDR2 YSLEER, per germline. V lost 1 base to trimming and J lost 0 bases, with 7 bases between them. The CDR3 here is CASSQGGSSYNSPLHF. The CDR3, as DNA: TGCGCCAGCAGCCAAGGAGGGAGCTCCTATAATTCACCCCTCCACTTT.

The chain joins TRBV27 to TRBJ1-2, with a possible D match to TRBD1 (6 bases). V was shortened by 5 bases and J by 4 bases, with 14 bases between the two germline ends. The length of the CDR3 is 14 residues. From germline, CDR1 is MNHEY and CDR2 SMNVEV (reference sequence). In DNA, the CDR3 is TGTGCCAGCAGTCCAAAGGGACACCGCTATGGCTACACCTTC. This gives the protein CASSPKGHRYGYTF.

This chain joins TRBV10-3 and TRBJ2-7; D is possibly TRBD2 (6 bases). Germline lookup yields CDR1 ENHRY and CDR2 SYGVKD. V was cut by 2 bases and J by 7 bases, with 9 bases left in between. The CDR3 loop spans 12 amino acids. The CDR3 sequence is CAISEGRGEQYF. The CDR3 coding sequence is TGTGCCATCAGTGAGGGGCGGGGAGAGCAGTACTTC.

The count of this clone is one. In nucleotides, the CDR3 is TGTGCCAGCAGCCTGACATGGGGGAAGAGCGAGCAGTACTTC. This encodes CASSLTWGKSEQYF. The chain couples TRBV5-6 to TRBJ2-7; D tentatively reads TRBD1 or TRBD2 (5 bases each). The CDR3 has 14 amino acids. Between the trimmed V and J ends, which lost 4 bases and 6 bases, there was a span of 17 bases. In germline, CDR1 is SGHDT, CDR2 YYEEEE.

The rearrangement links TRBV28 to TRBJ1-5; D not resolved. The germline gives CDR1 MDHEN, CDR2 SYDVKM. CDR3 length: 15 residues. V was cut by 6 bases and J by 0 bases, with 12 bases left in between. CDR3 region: CASRWQEPSNQPQHF. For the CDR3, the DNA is TGTGCCAGCAGATGGCAGGAACCTAGCAATCAGCCCCAGCATTTT.

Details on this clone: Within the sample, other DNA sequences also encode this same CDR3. This CDR3 reads CSVVGRYNEQFF. CDR3 bases: TGCAGCGTTGTAGGGAGGTACAATGAGCAGTTCTTC. This sequence joins TRBV29-1 and TRBJ2-1; D may be TRBD2 (6 bases). Germline lookup yields CDR1 SQVTM and CDR2 ANQGSEA. V was clipped by 4 bases and J by 4 bases, with 8 bases between them. The CDR3 is 12 amino acids.

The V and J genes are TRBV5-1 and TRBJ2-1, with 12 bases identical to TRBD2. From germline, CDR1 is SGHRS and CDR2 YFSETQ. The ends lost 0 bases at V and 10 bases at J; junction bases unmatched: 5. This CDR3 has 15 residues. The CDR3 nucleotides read TGCGCCAGCAGCTTGGGACTAGCGGGAGAACGAGAGCAGTTCTTC. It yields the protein CASSLGLAGEREQFF.

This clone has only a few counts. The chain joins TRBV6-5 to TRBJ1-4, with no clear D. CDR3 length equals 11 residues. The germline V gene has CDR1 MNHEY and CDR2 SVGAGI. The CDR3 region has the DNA TGTGTCGTGCCGCAACGGGAAAAACTGTTTTTT. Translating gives CVVPQREKLFF.

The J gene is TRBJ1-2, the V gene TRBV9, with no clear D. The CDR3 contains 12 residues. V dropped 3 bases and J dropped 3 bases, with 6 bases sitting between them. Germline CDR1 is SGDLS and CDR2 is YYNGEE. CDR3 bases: TGTGCCAGCAGCGGGTCCGACTATGGCTACACCTTC. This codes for CASSGSDYGYTF.

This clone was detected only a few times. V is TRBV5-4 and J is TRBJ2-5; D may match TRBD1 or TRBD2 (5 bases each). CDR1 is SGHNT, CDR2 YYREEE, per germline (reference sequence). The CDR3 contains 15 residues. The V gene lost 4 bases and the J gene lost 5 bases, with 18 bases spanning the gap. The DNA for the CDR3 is TGTGCCAGCAGCGCCCTGGGGGACGATGGGGAGACCCAGTACTTC. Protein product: CASSALGDDGETQYF.

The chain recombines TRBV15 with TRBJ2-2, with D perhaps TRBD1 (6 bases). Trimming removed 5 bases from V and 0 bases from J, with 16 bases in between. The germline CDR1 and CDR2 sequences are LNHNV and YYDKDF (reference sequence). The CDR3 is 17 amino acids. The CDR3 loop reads CATSWPQQGANTGELFF. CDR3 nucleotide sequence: TGTGCCACCAGCTGGCCCCAACAGGGCGCGAACACCGGGGAGCTGTTTTTT.

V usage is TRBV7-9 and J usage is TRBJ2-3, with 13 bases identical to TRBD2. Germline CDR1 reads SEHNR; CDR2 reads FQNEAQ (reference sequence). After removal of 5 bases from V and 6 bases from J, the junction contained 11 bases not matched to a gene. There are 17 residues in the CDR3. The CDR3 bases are TGTGCCAGCAGCCCGGGGACTAGCGGGGCGCGATATGATACGCAGTATTTT. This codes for CASSPGTSGARYDTQYF.

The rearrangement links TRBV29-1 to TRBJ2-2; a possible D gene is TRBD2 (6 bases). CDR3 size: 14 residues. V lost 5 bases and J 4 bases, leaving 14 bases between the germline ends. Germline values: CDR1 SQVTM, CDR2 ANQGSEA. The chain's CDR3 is CSVLGGKITGELFF. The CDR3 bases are TGCAGCGTTCTCGGGGGAAAGATCACCGGGGAGCTGTTTTTT.

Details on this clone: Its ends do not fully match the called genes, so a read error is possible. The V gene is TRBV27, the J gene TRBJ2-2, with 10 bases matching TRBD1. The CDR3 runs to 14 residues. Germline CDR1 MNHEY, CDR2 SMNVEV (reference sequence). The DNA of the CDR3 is TGTGCCAGCACGGACAGGGGGAACGCCGGGGAGCTGTTTTTT. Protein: CASTDRGNAGELFF.